The 14 T cell receptor beta chains below all came from one sample that was sequenced in a study of graft-versus-host responses after intestinal transplantation. TCRdb's copy holds only in-frame clones and misses some; the assay was immunoSEQ multiplex PCR. The sample has roughly 51,000 clones; 89% are singletons. No cognate antigen is known for these TCRs. The material was unstimulated CD4+ T cells sorted from spleen or lymph node cells, obtained before transplant. The receptors originated from a human donor who was the organ donor for an intestinal transplant.

The chain recombines TRBV5-1 with TRBJ2-2; 11 nucleotides match TRBD2. CDR1 and CDR2 (germline): SGHRS, YFSETQ. V dropped 3 bases and J dropped 5; count of bases not matched to a gene: 15. The CDR3 totals 19 residues. Written as DNA, the CDR3 is TGCGCCAGCAGCTCGTCGTGGGAACTAGCGGGAGTAGGGACCGGGGAGCTGTTTTTT. Its translation: CASSSSWELAGVGTGELFF.

The chain employs TRBV6-1 and TRBJ1-3; 9 bases map to TRBD1. The CDR3 is 15 amino acids. Germline V gene data show CDR1 as MNHNS and CDR2 as SASEGT. Trimming took 10 bases from V and 4 from J; bases not matched to a gene: 11. The CDR3 region has the DNA TGTGCCACCTGGACAGGGGTAAGGGCCGGAAACACCATATATTTT. It encodes CATWTGVRAGNTIYF.

This sequence joins TRBV7-9 and TRBJ2-5, with 12 bases identical to TRBD2. The DNA end favors TRBJ2-7, so the J call may be wrong. The CDR3 loop spans 16 amino acids. Looked up from germline, CDR1 is SEHNR and CDR2 is FQNEAQ (reference sequence). As DNA, the CDR3 is TGTGCCAGCACCCTTAGCGCTGGACTAGCGGGATACGAGCAGTACTTC. Translating it yields CASTLSAGLAGYEQYF.

The CDR3 loop is CASRWTGGDEKLFF. CDR3 nucleotide sequence: TGTGCCAGCAGGTGGACAGGGGGGGATGAAAAACTGTTTTTT. The chain links TRBV6-5 to TRBJ1-4, with 10 bases that match TRBD1. V shed 6 bases, J shed 6 bases, and the junction held 4 bases outside the gene matches. The CDR3 consists of 14 residues. Per the germline V gene, CDR1 is MNHEY and CDR2 is SVGAGI.

The CDR3 bases are TGTGCCAGTAGTATAGCGGGAGGGAACACCGGGGAGCTGTTTTTT. Its protein is CASSIAGGNTGELFF. The V call is TRBV19, the J call TRBJ2-2; 7 positions match TRBD2. With 1 base clipped from V and 1 base from J, the junction kept 0 bases outside the gene matches. The CDR3 is 15 residues long. The germline V gene has CDR1 LNHDA and CDR2 SQIVND (reference sequence).

V and J are TRBV30 and TRBJ2-1; TRBD2 agrees at 7 bases. Germline CDR1 and CDR2: GTSNPN and SVGIG (reference sequence). The V segment lost 3 bases and the J segment 4 bases; nucleotides outside the gene matches: 12. CDR3 length equals 16 residues. CDR3 region: CAWSKRSREGYNEQFF. The CDR3 coding sequence is TGTGCCTGGAGCAAAAGGTCCAGGGAGGGATACAATGAGCAGTTCTTC. The full variable domain, completed using reference TRBV30 and TRBJ2-1, is SQTIHQWPATLVQPVGSPLSLECTVEGTSNPNLYWYRQAAGRGLQLLFYSVGIGQISSEVPQNLSASRPQDRQFILSSKKLLLSDSGFYLCAWSKRSREGYNEQFFGPGTRLTVL.

This chain uses TRBV27 with TRBJ2-7, with a possible D match to TRBD2 (6 bases). Trimming removed 6 bases from V and 3 bases from J, with 18 bases in between. CDR3 length equals 15 residues. Germline CDR1 MNHEY, CDR2 SMNVEV (reference sequence). The CDR3 reads CASSAQRAPYYEQYF. The CDR3 DNA is TGTGCCAGCAGCGCCCAGCGGGCTCCTTACTACGAGCAGTACTTC.

This rearrangement joins TRBV7-9 to TRBJ2-7, with 7 bases fitting TRBD1. The CDR3 runs to 15 residues. After removal of 1 base from V and 4 bases from J, the junction contained 7 bases not matched to a gene. Germline loops: CDR1 SEHNR, CDR2 FQNEAQ (reference sequence). CDR3 DNA: TGTGCCAGCAGCTTAGAACAGGGGCCTAATTACGAGCAGTACTTC. The encoded protein is CASSLEQGPNYEQYF.

V and J are TRBV6-1 and TRBJ2-5; 7 bases agree with TRBD2. This CDR3 comprises 16 residues. Germline lookup yields CDR1 MNHNS and CDR2 SASEGT. Trimming removed 2 bases from V and 2 bases from J; junction bases left unmatched: 8. The CDR3 nucleotides are TGTGCCAGCAGTGAATGGATGGGAGCGGGACAAGAGACCCAGTACTTC. Translation: CASSEWMGAGQETQYF.

This chain connects TRBV18 to TRBJ2-5; weak D call: TRBD1 (5 bases). TRBJ2-7 explains the end of the DNA better; the J call may be wrong. The germline gives CDR1 KGHSH, CDR2 LQKENI. The CDR3 has 14 residues. CDR3 DNA: TGTGCCAGCTCACCCACCGACAGACTCTACGAGCAGTACTTC. Its translation is CASSPTDRLYEQYF.

CDR3 bases: TGTGCCTGGAGCGTACCAGAGCGACAGGGGAAAGAGACCCAGTACTTC. This encodes CAWSVPERQGKETQYF. V is TRBV30 and J is TRBJ2-5, with 8 bases identical to TRBD1. Per the germline V gene, CDR1 is GTSNPN and CDR2 is SVGIG (reference sequence). After removal of 3 bases from V and 3 bases from J, the junction contained 12 bases not matched to a gene. The CDR3 sequence is 16 residues long.

The V call is TRBV28, the J call TRBJ2-3; D perhaps matches TRBD2 (7 bases). The germline V gene encodes CDR1 MDHEN and CDR2 SYDVKM. V lost 2 bases, J lost 2 bases, and 14 bases lay in between. There are 16 residues in the CDR3. The CDR3 loop reads CASSLMRGGSTDTQYF. The CDR3 DNA sequence: TGTGCCAGCAGTTTAATGAGGGGGGGATCCACAGATACGCAGTATTTT.

The chain joins TRBV30 to TRBJ2-5; TRBD2 is a possible D gene (5 bases). The CDR3 contains 15 residues. V was clipped by 2 bases and J by 3 bases, with 16 bases between them. Germline values: CDR1 GTSNPN, CDR2 SVGIG (reference sequence). CDR3 region: CAWSNGGSRKETQYF. CDR3 sequence (DNA): TGTGCCTGGAGTAACGGAGGATCGAGAAAAGAGACCCAGTACTTC.

There are a few counts of this clone. The chain combines TRBV28 with TRBJ1-4, with D unresolved. The germline CDR1 and CDR2 sequences are MDHEN and SYDVKM. The CDR3 spans 14 residues. V lost 6 bases and J lost 5, with 13 bases in between. CDR3 nucleotide sequence: TGTGCCAGCAGACCGCCGGGAAGCAATGAAAAACTGTTTTTT. Its translation is CASRPPGSNEKLFF.